These 16 T cell receptor beta chains were all obtained from the same sample, sequenced in a study of blood T cell repertoires in COVID-19. The assay was immunoSEQ multiplex PCR, and TCRdb's table has in-frame clones only and misses some. This table holds some 150,000 clones, about nine tenths found once. Source material: peripheral blood. These receptors all stem from a woman between 45 and 65 years old with acute or convalescent COVID-19.

CDR3 sequence: CASSQGRNTEAFF. The CDR3 coding sequence is TGTGCCAGCAGCCAAGGTCGGAACACTGAAGCTTTCTTT. This chain connects TRBV3-1 (or the pseudogene TRBV3-2) to TRBJ1-1; D is ambiguous. CDR1 and CDR2 from the germline V gene are LGHDT and YNNKEL (reference sequence). V was shortened by 1 base and J by 1 base, with 4 bases between the two germline ends. This CDR3 region has 13 residues.

V usage is TRBV18 and J usage is TRBJ1-1, with TRBD1 identical over 7 bases. Germline CDR1 and CDR2: KGHSH and LQKENI. With V trimmed by 3 bases and J by 3 bases, 7 bases remained unmatched. The CDR3 consists of 15 residues. The CDR3 here is CASSPGLDRDTEAFF. CDR3 DNA sequence: TGTGCCAGCTCACCGGGGTTAGACAGGGACACTGAAGCTTTCTTT.

J is TRBJ2-3 and V is TRBV9, with TRBD1 matching 7 bases. Germline lookup yields CDR1 SGDLS and CDR2 YYNGEE. This CDR3 spans 13 amino acids. Losses at the gene ends were 7 bases for V and 0 bases for J; bases not matched to a gene: 2. The CDR3 sequence is CASGTASTDTQYF. CDR3 bases: TGTGCCAGCGGGACAGCGAGCACAGATACGCAGTATTTT.

J is TRBJ2-5 and V is TRBV14, with D possibly TRBD1 on 6 matching bases. Germline CDR1 is SGHDN and CDR2 is FVKESK. This CDR3 comprises 14 residues. V was clipped by 5 bases and J by 1 base, with 11 bases between them. This CDR3 is CASSGRGGQETQYF. CDR3 DNA sequence: TGTGCCAGCAGCGGGAGAGGGGGCCAAGAGACCCAGTACTTC.

In regard to this clone: Other DNA sequences of this sample code for an identical CDR3. The CDR3 DNA reads as TGTGCCAGTTCCCCGACAGGGGGCTATGGCTACACCTTC. This gives the protein CASSPTGGYGYTF. V gene TRBV27 combines with J gene TRBJ1-2; 9 bases align to TRBD1. The CDR3 is 13 residues long. J gave up 4 bases and V 9 bases, and 6 bases lay outside the gene matches. The germline gives CDR1 MNHEY, CDR2 SMNVEV (reference sequence).

The chain is built from TRBV2 and TRBJ1-6, with unresolved D. Trimming cost V 9 bases and J 0 bases, with 12 bases left between them. The CDR3 has 15 residues. Germline loops: CDR1 SNHLY, CDR2 FYNNEI. The CDR3 here is CASLIPSSYNSPLHF. The CDR3 region has the DNA TGTGCCAGTCTAATTCCTAGCTCCTATAATTCACCCCTCCACTTT.

The CDR3 loop is CASSPDWIWTEAFF. CDR3 DNA sequence: TGTGCCAGTAGTCCTGACTGGATATGGACTGAAGCTTTCTTT. This sequence joins TRBV19 and TRBJ1-1; D call uncertain. CDR1 is LNHDA and CDR2 is SQIVND in the germline V gene (reference sequence). Between the trimmed V and J ends, which lost 5 bases and 5 bases, there was a span of 15 bases. The CDR3 is made up of 14 amino acids.

In this sample, this clone turned up a few times. J is TRBJ1-1 and V is TRBV5-6; D is ambiguous. The germline CDR1 and CDR2 sequences are SGHDT and YYEEEE. The CDR3 covers 14 residues. The V and J ends lost 0 bases and 5 bases respectively, with 11 bases between them. CDR3 bases: TGTGCCAGCAGCTTGGGGGGAGGCGGGACTGAAGCTTTCTTT. This codes for CASSLGGGGTEAFF.

In its sample, this clone was seen once. The chain combines TRBV29-1 with TRBJ1-4, with D hard to call. This CDR3 comprises 11 residues. In germline, CDR1 is SQVTM, CDR2 ANQGSEA. Trimming pared 6 bases from V and 7 bases from J, leaving 9 bases between. In DNA form, the CDR3 reads TGCAGCGTCCAAGCGGGTGAAAAACTGTTTTTT. Its translation: CSVQAGEKLFF.

This clone was observed a handful of times. V and J are TRBV4-2 and TRBJ1-2; 8 bases fit TRBD1. Germline CDR1 LGHNA, CDR2 YNFKEQ. V shed 3 bases and J 0 bases; nucleotides not matched to a gene: 15. CDR3 length: 19 amino acids. In DNA, the CDR3 is TGTGCCAGCAGCCACATCCTAGCATTACAGGGGGGAGCTAACTATGGCTACACCTTC. This codes for CASSHILALQGGANYGYTF.

V gene TRBV11-3 combines with J gene TRBJ2-2; the match to TRBD2 covers 10 bases. The trim removed 5 bases at V and 7 bases at J, leaving 10 bases unmatched. The CDR3 contains 16 residues. The germline V gene has CDR1 SGHNT and CDR2 YENEEA. The CDR3 DNA follows: TGTGCCAGCAGCCCACGGACTAGCGGAGCGGGCGGGGAGCTGTTTTTT. This encodes CASSPRTSGAGGELFF.

The count of this clone is one. V is TRBV30 and J is TRBJ1-6; tentative D call: TRBD1 (6 bases). V lost 0 bases to trimming and J lost 6 bases, with 9 bases between them. The CDR3 loop spans 14 amino acids. Germline-derived CDR1 and CDR2 are GTSNPN and SVGIG (reference sequence). CDR3 residues: CAWSVKGVNSPLHF. The CDR3 DNA reads TGTGCCTGGAGTGTAAAGGGGGTTAATTCACCCCTCCACTTT.

This chain links TRBV19 with TRBJ2-7; 11 nucleotides line up with TRBD1. J gave up 3 bases and V 5 bases, and 6 bases lay outside the gene matches. Germline V gene lookup returns CDR1 LNHDA and CDR2 SQIVND (reference sequence). The CDR3 is 15 amino acids. CDR3 in amino acids: CASSAGGTGGYEQYF. The CDR3, as DNA: TGTGCCAGTAGTGCAGGCGGGACAGGGGGCTACGAGCAGTACTTC.

The V and J genes are TRBV5-1 and TRBJ1-6; D may be TRBD1 (5 bases). Trimming stripped 4 bases from V and 5 bases from J, with 13 bases between. The germline V gene encodes CDR1 SGHRS and CDR2 YFSETQ. The CDR3 has 15 amino acids. In nucleotides, the CDR3 is TGCGCCAGCAGCGGGGCAGGAGGGGATAATTCACCCCTCCACTTT. As protein: CASSGAGGDNSPLHF.

The chain combines TRBV3-1 (or the pseudogene TRBV3-2) with TRBJ2-1; 15 bases line up with TRBD2. This CDR3 is 16 amino acids long. V shed 1 base and J 9 bases; nucleotides not matched to a gene: 4. Germline V gene data show CDR1 as LGHDT and CDR2 as YNNKEL (reference sequence). The CDR3 loop is CASSQGTSGGAGEQFF. The CDR3 nucleotides read TGTGCCAGCAGCCAAGGGACTAGCGGGGGGGCAGGTGAGCAGTTCTTC.

This chain joins TRBV19 and TRBJ1-5; 8 nucleotides align to TRBD1. Germline CDR1 LNHDA, CDR2 SQIVND (reference sequence). The ends lost 5 bases at V and 7 bases at J; junction bases unmatched: 10. The CDR3 spans 15 residues. The CDR3 loop reads CASSGSQGAAQPQHF. Here the CDR3 DNA reads TGTGCCAGTAGTGGGAGTCAGGGGGCCGCCCAGCCCCAGCATTTT.